This T cell receptor beta chain originates from a study of CD8 T cells in ankylosing spondylitis. TCRdb analysed the 5' RACE reads with MiXCR anew, one entry per CDR3 protein. The profile covers about 90,000 distinct CDR3 sequences, with around 27% appearing a single time and roughly three fifths taken by the ten largest. The V gene lost 4 bases and the J gene lost 13 bases, with 7 bases spanning the gap. This CDR3 is 10 amino acids long. Germline CDR1 reads MNHNS; CDR2 reads SASEGT. Notes on this clonotype: Its target is not known.

Overall study findings and caveats: Within ankylosing spondylitis blood, a TCR beta motif made up of several highly homologous variants appeared to be characteristic.

This sequence joins TRBV6-1 and TRBJ2-2; D ambiguous. This TCR was recovered from a male donor with ankylosing spondylitis or in good health (not recorded which). The sample consisted of blood, either unsorted or a sorted T cell fraction (not recorded which). This CDR3 is CASSVGRLFF. For the CDR3, the DNA is TGTGCCAGCAGTGTTGGGCGGCTGTTTTTT.